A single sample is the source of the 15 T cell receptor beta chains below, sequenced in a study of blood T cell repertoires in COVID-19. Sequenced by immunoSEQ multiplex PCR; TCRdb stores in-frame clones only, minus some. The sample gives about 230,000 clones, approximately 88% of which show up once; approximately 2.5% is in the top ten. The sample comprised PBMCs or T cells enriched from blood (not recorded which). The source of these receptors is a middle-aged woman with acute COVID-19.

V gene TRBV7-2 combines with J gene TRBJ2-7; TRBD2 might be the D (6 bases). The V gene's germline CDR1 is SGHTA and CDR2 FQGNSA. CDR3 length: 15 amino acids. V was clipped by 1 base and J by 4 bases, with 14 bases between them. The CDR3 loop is CASSLGRGKTYEQYF. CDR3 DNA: TGTGCCAGCAGCTTAGGACGGGGGAAGACTTACGAGCAGTACTTC. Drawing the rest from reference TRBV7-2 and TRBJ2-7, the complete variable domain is GAGVSQSPSNKVTEKGKDVELRCDPISGHTALYWYRQSLGQGLEFLIYFQGNSAPDKSGLPSDRFSAERTGGSVSTLTIQRTQQEDSAVYLCASSLGRGKTYEQYFGPGTRLTVT.

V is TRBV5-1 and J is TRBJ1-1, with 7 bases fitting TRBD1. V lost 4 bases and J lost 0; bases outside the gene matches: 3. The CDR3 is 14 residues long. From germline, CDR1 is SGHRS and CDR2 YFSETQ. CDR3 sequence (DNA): TGCGCCAGCAGCAGGGACAGCATGAACACTGAAGCTTTCTTT. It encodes CASSRDSMNTEAFF. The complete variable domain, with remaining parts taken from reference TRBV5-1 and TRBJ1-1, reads KAGVTQTPRYLIKTRGQQVTLSCSPISGHRSVSWYQQTPGQGLQFLFEYFSETQRNKGNFPGRFSGRQFSNSRSEMNVSTLELGDSALYLCASSRDSMNTEAFFGQGTRLTVV.

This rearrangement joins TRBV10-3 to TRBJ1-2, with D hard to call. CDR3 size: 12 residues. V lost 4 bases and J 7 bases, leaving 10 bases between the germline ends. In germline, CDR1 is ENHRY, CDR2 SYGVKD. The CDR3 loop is CAISGQAGGYTF. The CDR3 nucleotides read TGTGCCATCAGTGGGCAGGCGGGTGGCTACACCTTC.

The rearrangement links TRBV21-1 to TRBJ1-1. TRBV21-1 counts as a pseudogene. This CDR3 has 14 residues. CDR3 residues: CASSKGGANTEAFF. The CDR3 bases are TGTGCCAGCAGCAAAGGTGGAGCGAACACTGAAGCTTTCTTT.

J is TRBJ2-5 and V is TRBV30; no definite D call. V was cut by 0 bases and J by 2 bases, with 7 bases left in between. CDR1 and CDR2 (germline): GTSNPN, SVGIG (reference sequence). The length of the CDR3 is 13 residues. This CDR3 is CAWSVILQETQYF. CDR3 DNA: TGTGCCTGGAGTGTAATACTTCAAGAGACCCAGTACTTC.

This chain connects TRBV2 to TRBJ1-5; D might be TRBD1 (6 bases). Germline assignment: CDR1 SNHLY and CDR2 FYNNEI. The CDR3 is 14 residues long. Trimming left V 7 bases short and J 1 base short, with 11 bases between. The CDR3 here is CASKGGASNQPQHF. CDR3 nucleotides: TGTGCCAGCAAGGGGGGGGCGAGCAATCAGCCCCAGCATTTT.

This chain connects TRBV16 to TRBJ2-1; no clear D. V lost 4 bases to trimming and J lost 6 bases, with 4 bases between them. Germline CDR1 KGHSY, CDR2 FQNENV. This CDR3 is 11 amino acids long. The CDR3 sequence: CASSPVNEQFF. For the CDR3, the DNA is TGTGCCAGCAGCCCGGTCAATGAGCAGTTCTTC.

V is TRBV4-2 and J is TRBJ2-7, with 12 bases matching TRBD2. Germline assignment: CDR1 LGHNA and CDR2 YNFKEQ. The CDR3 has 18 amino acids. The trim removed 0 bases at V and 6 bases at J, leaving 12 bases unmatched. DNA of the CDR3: TGTGCCAGCAGCCAAGAGTGGTCTAGCGGGGGGGCTTCGTTCGAGCAGTACTTC. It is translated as CASSQEWSSGGASFEQYF.

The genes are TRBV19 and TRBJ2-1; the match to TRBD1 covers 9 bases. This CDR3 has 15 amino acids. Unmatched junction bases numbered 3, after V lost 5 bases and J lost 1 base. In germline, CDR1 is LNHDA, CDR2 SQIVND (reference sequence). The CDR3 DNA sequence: TGTGCCAGTAGTTTGGACAGGGGTTCCTACAATGAGCAGTTCTTC. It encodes CASSLDRGSYNEQFF.

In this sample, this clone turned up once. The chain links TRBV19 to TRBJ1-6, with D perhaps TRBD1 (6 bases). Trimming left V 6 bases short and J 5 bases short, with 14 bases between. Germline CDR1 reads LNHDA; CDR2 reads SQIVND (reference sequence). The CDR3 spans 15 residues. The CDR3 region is CASRTGQLDNSPLHF. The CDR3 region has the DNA TGTGCCAGTAGGACCGGACAGTTAGATAATTCACCCCTCCACTTT.

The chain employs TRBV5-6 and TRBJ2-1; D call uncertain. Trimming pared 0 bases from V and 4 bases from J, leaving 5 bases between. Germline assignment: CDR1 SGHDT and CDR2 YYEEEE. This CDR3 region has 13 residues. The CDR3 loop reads CASSLDQYNEQFF. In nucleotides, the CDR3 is TGTGCCAGCAGCTTGGACCAGTACAATGAGCAGTTCTTC.

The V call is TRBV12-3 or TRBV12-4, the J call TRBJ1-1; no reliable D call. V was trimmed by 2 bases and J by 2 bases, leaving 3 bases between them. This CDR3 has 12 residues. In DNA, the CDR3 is TGTGCCAGCAGTTTATTAAACACTGAAGCTTTCTTT. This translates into CASSLLNTEAFF.

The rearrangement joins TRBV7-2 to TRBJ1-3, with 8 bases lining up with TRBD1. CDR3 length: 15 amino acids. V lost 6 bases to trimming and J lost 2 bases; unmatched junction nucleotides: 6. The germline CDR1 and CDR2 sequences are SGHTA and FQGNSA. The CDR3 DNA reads TGTGCCAGCAGTCAACAGGGGGACCCTGGAAACACCATATATTTT. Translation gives CASSQQGDPGNTIYF.

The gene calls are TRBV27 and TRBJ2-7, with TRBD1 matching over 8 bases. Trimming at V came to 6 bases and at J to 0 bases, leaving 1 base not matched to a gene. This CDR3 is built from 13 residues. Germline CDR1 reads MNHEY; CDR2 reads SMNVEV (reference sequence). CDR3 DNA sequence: TGTGCCAGCAGAGGACAGGGCTCCTACGAGCAGTACGTC. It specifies CASRGQGSYEQYV.

CDR3 region: CASSQGLADTYNEQFF. The CDR3 DNA is TGTGCCAGCAGCCAAGGACTAGCGGATACCTACAATGAGCAGTTCTTC. J is TRBJ2-1 and V is TRBV5-4, with 10 bases aligning to TRBD2. CDR3 length: 16 amino acids. The J segment lost 2 bases and the V segment lost 4 bases, leaving 6 bases of the junction unmatched. Germline loops: CDR1 SGHNT, CDR2 YYREEE (reference sequence).